The TCR beta chain under discussion was sequenced for a study of blood T cell repertoires in COVID-19. Turning to the study itself: There were acute and convalescent COVID-19 samples, and they came from the United States, Italy and Spain. From T cells, B-cell-depleted T cells, or PBMCs came the material, which was cDNA or gDNA.

Per the original methods: Reference gene primer amplification gave nucleated cell count estimates. Profiling relied on immunoSEQ multiplex PCR, and the TCRdb table lists in-frame clones only, not all of them. V, J and clone size were drawn from that table, and D and trimming were deduced from the DNA. The table has approximately 220,000 clones, around 87% seen once. This clone was recorded many times. The sample consisted of peripheral blood. The receptor was derived from a man in his 60s who had recovered from COVID-19.

CDR3 bases: TGTGCCACCAGTCCTCCCGATAGGCGGGACAGCAGAGAGACCCAGTACTTC. Encoded protein: CATSPPDRRDSRETQYF. The V call is TRBV15, the J call TRBJ2-5; D is perhaps TRBD1 (7 bases). V shed 6 bases and J shed 4 bases, with 24 bases lying between them. The CDR3 length is 17 residues. CDR1 is LNHNV, CDR2 YYDKDF, per germline (reference sequence).